Each of the 9 T cell receptor beta chains below was sequenced from the same sample in a study of T cells in Graves' hyperthyroidism and ophthalmopathy. From RNA transcripts, TCR beta CDR3 regions were amplified. When the TCR CDR3 underwent first-round RT-PCR, the HTBI primer set was used. TCRdb re-derived calls from the multiplex PCR reads in MiXCR, one entry per CDR3 protein. The sample holds about 840,000 distinct CDR3 sequences, around 38% seen once. The sample consisted of blood. These receptors all stem from a man between 18 and 29 years old with Graves' hyperthyroidism.

Points on this clonotype: One end of the junction is discordant with germline, which a read error may explain. The V and J genes are TRBV15 and TRBJ2-7; 9 bases are shared with TRBD1. CDR1 is LNHNV, CDR2 YYDKDF, per germline (reference sequence). This CDR3 is built from 17 residues. In nucleotides, the CDR3 is TGTGCCACCAGCAGAGATAAAGCAGGGACAGGGTCCTGCGAGCAGTACTTC. Encoded protein: CATSRDKAGTGSCEQYF.

V usage is TRBV9 and J usage is TRBJ2-7, with a weak D call TRBD1 (5 bases). Germline values: CDR1 SGDLS, CDR2 YYNGEE. CDR3 length: 16 residues. Deletions cut 1 base from V and 2 bases from J, with 16 bases between. CDR3 loop: CASSVNHGDSPYEQYF. CDR3 nucleotides: TGTGCCAGCAGCGTAAACCACGGAGACAGCCCCTACGAGCAGTACTTC.

The genes are TRBV2 and TRBJ1-5; D unclear. This CDR3 comprises 15 residues. V was pared by 8 bases and J by 4 bases, with 18 bases between. Looked up from germline, CDR1 is SNHLY and CDR2 is FYNNEI. CDR3 amino acids: CASCWYKLGNQPQHF. Written as DNA, the CDR3 is TGTGCCAGCTGTTGGTACAAATTGGGGAATCAGCCCCAGCATTTT.

This clonotype was detected ten times or more. The V and J genes are TRBV24-1 and TRBJ1-5; D uncertain. CDR1 KGHDR and CDR2 SFDVKD come from the germline V gene. CDR3 length: 14 residues. Trimming pared 4 bases from V and 0 bases from J, leaving 6 bases between. The CDR3 DNA is TGTGCCACCAGTGAGGTAGATAGCAATCAGCCCCAGCATTTT. This codes for CATSEVDSNQPQHF.

Concerning this clonotype: One junction end does not reproduce the germline sequence, and a read error may be involved. This chain links TRBV29-1 with TRBJ1-3; D uncertain. Looked up from germline, CDR1 is SQVTM and CDR2 is ANQGSEA. CDR3 length: 13 amino acids. Written as DNA, the CDR3 is TGCAGCGTTGAAGTTAGGGCTGGGAACACCATATATTTT. Residues: CSVEVRAGNTIYF.

This rearrangement joins TRBV20-1 to TRBJ1-5, with TRBD1 matching over 8 bases. The CDR3 runs to 15 residues. After removal of 3 bases from V and 11 bases from J, the junction contained 15 bases not matched to a gene. Germline V gives CDR1 DFQATT, CDR2 SNEGSKA (reference sequence). The CDR3 reads CSASYLDRALSAQHF. The CDR3 DNA follows: TGCAGTGCTAGTTATTTGGACAGGGCTCTCTCGGCCCAGCATTTT.

The chain couples TRBV12-3 or TRBV12-4 to TRBJ1-2; TRBD1 is a possible D gene (5 bases). The V end lost 3 bases, the J end lost 4 bases, and 12 bases lay between the germline ends. CDR3 length: 14 residues. CDR3 loop: CASSFEAGLYGYTF. CDR3 bases: TGTGCCAGCAGTTTTGAAGCGGGGCTCTATGGCTACACCTTC.

There are many counts of this clonotype. The rearrangement uses TRBV2 and TRBJ1-1; TRBD1 matches 9 bases. This CDR3 contains 14 residues. CDR1 and CDR2 from the germline V gene are SNHLY and FYNNEI. J was trimmed by 5 bases and V by 6 bases; bases with no gene match: 7. The CDR3: CASREQGAGTEAFF. The CDR3 region has the DNA TGTGCCAGCAGAGAACAGGGGGCGGGTACTGAAGCTTTCTTT.

Of note for this clonotype: An end of the junction does not agree with germline; a read error may underlie this. The chain employs TRBV5-1 and TRBJ2-7; 8 nucleotides agree with TRBD2. This CDR3 has 14 residues. CDR1 is SGHRS and CDR2 is YFSETQ in the germline V gene. CDR3 nucleotide sequence: TGTGCCAGCAGCCAAGCTCCAGCGGGAGACGAGCAGTACTTC. Its translation is CASSQAPAGDEQYF.